These 13 T cell receptor beta chains were all obtained from the same sample, sequenced in a study of molecular identifiers for immune sequencing clone quantification. TCRdb reprocessed the PCR reads with MiXCR, giving one entry per CDR3 protein. The data contain about 510,000 distinct CDR3 sequences, over 20% of them seen just once; the ten biggest clones take up roughly 0.81%. Source material: naive CD8+ T cells from blood, with Jurkat cell RNA spiked in. Noted subset: FACS-sorted CD8+CD4-CCR7+CD45RA+ naive T cells. The receptors originated from a human donor in good health. Some libraries in this study had Jurkat cell RNA spiked in.

The chain combines TRBV2 with TRBJ2-1; 7 bases line up with TRBD2. V gave up 1 base and J gave up 7 bases; unmatched junction bases: 10. This CDR3 comprises 16 residues. Germline-derived CDR1 and CDR2 are SNHLY and FYNNEI. CDR3 amino acids: CASSEGSGSLSNEQFF. The CDR3 DNA reads as TGTGCCAGCAGTGAAGGTAGCGGGTCGCTCTCGAATGAGCAGTTCTTC.

This clonotype was counted a few times. V gene TRBV28 combines with J gene TRBJ2-5, with D tentatively TRBD1 (6 bases). Looked up from germline, CDR1 is MDHEN and CDR2 is SYDVKM. The CDR3 length is 13 residues. V lost 7 bases, J lost 2 bases, and 11 bases lay in between. CDR3 loop: CASTFGQQETQYF. The CDR3 DNA reads TGTGCCAGCACTTTTGGACAGCAAGAGACCCAGTACTTC. Filled out from reference TRBV28 and TRBJ2-5, the complete variable domain reads DVKVTQSSRYLVKRTGEKVFLECVQDMDHENMFWYRQDPGLGLRLIYFSYDVKMKEKGDIPEGYSVSREKKERFSLILESASTNQTSMYLCASTFGQQETQYFGPGTRLLVL.

CDR3 bases: TGTGCCAGCAGATCGGGACTAGCGGGAGCGGGCATTCAGTACTTC. Its translation: CASRSGLAGAGIQYF. The chain recombines TRBV12-3 or TRBV12-4 with TRBJ2-4; 14 bases line up with TRBD2. J was trimmed by 9 bases and V by 6 bases; bases with no gene match: 7. The CDR3 contains 15 residues.

There are a few counts of this clonotype. The chain is built from TRBV20-1 and TRBJ2-7, with D possibly matching TRBD2 (6 bases). V lost 5 bases to trimming and J lost 2 bases, with 16 bases between them. The CDR3 is 14 amino acids. CDR1 is DFQATT and CDR2 is SNEGSKA in the germline V gene (reference sequence). Here the CDR3 reads CSAHSSALTYEQYF. CDR3 sequence (DNA): TGCAGTGCTCACTCTAGCGCCCTTACCTACGAGCAGTACTTC.

This clonotype was counted a few times. CDR3 coding DNA: TGTGCCAGCAGTGAAGGCAGGACGAACACTGAAGCTTTCTTT. Translated: CASSEGRTNTEAFF. The V and J genes are TRBV2 and TRBJ1-1; D gene unclear. The CDR3 loop spans 14 amino acids. The V gene lost 1 base and the J gene lost 1 base, with 7 bases spanning the gap. Germline CDR1 is SNHLY and CDR2 is FYNNEI. Supplemented by reference TRBV2 and TRBJ1-1, the full variable domain reads EPEVTQTPSHQVTQMGQEVILRCVPISNHLYFYWYRQILGQKVEFLVSFYNNEISEKSEIFDDQFSVERPDGSNFTLKIRSTKLEDSAMYFCASSEGRTNTEAFFGQGTRLTVV.

V and J are TRBV7-9 and TRBJ2-3; TRBD2 aligns across 11 bases. This CDR3 has 17 amino acids. Germline values: CDR1 SEHNR, CDR2 FQNEAQ (reference sequence). The V gene end was trimmed by 0 bases and the J gene end by 4 bases; junction bases not matched to a gene: 6. In DNA, the CDR3 is TGTGCCAGCAGCTTAGCTAGCGGGGGGGCCACCGCAGATACGCAGTATTTT. Its protein product is CASSLASGGATADTQYF.

A remark on this clonotype: A much larger clone differs by one base, so this may be a read error. J is TRBJ1-1 and V is TRBV5-6, with D hard to call. Germline CDR1 is SGHDT and CDR2 is YYEEEE. There are 12 residues in the CDR3. This chain's CDR3 is CAGRTMNTEAFF. The CDR3 DNA reads TGTGCCGGCAGAACGATGAACACTGAAGCTTTCTTT.

The rearrangement joins TRBV24-1 to TRBJ2-1, with TRBD1 matching 9 bases. With 1 base clipped from V and 8 bases from J, the junction kept 5 bases outside the gene matches. The germline V gene has CDR1 KGHDR and CDR2 SFDVKD. The CDR3 has 15 amino acids. DNA for the CDR3: TGTGCCACCAGTGATTTAGGACAGGGGTACGATGAGCAGTTCTTC. Translation gives CATSDLGQGYDEQFF.

This clonotype was observed many times. The V call is TRBV19, the J call TRBJ2-2, with unresolved D. V was shortened by 3 bases and J by 3 bases, with 8 bases between the two germline ends. This CDR3 is built from 14 residues. The germline CDR1 and CDR2 sequences are LNHDA and SQIVND (reference sequence). In DNA, the CDR3 is TGTGCCAGTAGTATTGGTCGATACACCGGGGAGCTGTTTTTT. Protein: CASSIGRYTGELFF.

A few counts support this clonotype. The gene calls are TRBV6-2 or TRBV6-3 and TRBJ2-5, with D tentatively TRBD1 (5 bases). The CDR3 is 15 amino acids. From germline, CDR1 is MNHEY and CDR2 SVGEGT. The V gene lost 1 base and the J gene lost 2 bases, with 11 bases spanning the gap. The DNA of the CDR3 is TGTGCCAGCAGTTACTTGGGGCAGGAGCAAGAGACCCAGTACTTC. This gives the protein CASSYLGQEQETQYF.

The chain recombines TRBV14 with TRBJ2-3; 9 bases map to TRBD2. The CDR3 spans 16 residues. The germline gives CDR1 SGHDN, CDR2 FVKESK. V shed 0 bases, J shed 5 bases, and the junction held 6 bases outside the gene matches. This CDR3 is CASSQDSVLAGDTQYF. CDR3 bases: TGTGCCAGCAGCCAAGATAGCGTACTAGCGGGAGATACGCAGTATTTT. The variable domain in full, with the rest retrieved from reference TRBV14 and TRBJ2-3, is EAGVTQFPSHSVIEKGQTVTLRCDPISGHDNLYWYRRVMGKEIKFLLHFVKESKQDESGMPNNRFLAERTGGTYSTLKVQPAELEDSGVYFCASSQDSVLAGDTQYFGPGTRLTVL.

This clonotype was counted only a few times. J is TRBJ2-1 and V is TRBV20-1; D is unresolved. The CDR3 runs to 15 residues. Trimming removed 6 bases at V and 0 bases at J, with 15 bases between. The germline gives CDR1 DFQATT, CDR2 SNEGSKA (reference sequence). The CDR3 region is CSAVQLVSSYNEQFF. The CDR3 DNA reads TGCAGTGCGGTACAGTTAGTAAGCTCCTACAATGAGCAGTTCTTC.

This clonotype was seen at least ten times. The chain employs TRBV12-3 or TRBV12-4 and TRBJ1-1, with a weak D call TRBD1 (5 bases). V was clipped by 2 bases and J by 6 bases, with 19 bases between them. There are 16 residues in the CDR3. DNA of the CDR3: TGTGCCAGCAGTTTATCAGTTTTGGGGGTTGGTGCTGAAGCTTTCTTT. This encodes CASSLSVLGVGAEAFF.